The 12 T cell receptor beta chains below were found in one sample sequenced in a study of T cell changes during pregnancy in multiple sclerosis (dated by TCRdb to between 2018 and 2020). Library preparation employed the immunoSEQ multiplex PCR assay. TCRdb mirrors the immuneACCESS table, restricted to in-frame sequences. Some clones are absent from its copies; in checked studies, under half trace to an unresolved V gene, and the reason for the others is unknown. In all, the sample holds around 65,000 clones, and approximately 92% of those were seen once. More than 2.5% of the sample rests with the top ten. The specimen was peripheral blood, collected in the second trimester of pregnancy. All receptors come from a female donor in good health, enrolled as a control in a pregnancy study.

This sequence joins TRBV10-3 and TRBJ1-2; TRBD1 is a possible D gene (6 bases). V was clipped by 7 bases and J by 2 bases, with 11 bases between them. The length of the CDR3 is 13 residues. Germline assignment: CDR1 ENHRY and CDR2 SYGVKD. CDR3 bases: TGTGCCATCATGCGACAGGTGAACTATGGCTACACCTTC. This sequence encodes CAIMRQVNYGYTF.

CDR3 nucleotide sequence: TGTGCCAGCAGCCCATCTCGACCGGGGGGCTACACCTTC. Translation: CASSPSRPGGYTF. The chain employs TRBV7-8 and TRBJ1-2; unclear D gene. The V gene's germline CDR1 is SGHVS and CDR2 FQNEAQ. The CDR3 loop spans 13 amino acids. The V and J ends lost 5 bases and 8 bases respectively, with 15 bases between them.

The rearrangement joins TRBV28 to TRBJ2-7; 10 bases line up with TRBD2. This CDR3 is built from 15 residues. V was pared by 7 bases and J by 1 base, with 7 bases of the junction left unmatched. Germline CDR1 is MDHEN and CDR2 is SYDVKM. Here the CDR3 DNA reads TGTGCCAGCAACCTAGGGACTAGCGTATCCTACGAGCAGTACTTC. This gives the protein CASNLGTSVSYEQYF.

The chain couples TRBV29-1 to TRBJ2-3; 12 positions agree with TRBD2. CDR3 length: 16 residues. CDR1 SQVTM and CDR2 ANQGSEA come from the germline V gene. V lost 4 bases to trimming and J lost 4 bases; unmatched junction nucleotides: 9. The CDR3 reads CSVGGVLAGGADTQYF. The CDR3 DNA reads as TGCAGCGTTGGAGGCGTCCTAGCGGGGGGGGCAGATACGCAGTATTTT.

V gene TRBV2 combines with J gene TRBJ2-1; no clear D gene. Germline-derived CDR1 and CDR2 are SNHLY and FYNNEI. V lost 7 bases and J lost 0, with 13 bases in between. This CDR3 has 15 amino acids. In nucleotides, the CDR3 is TGTGCCAGCACCCACGATCCCAGCTCCTACAATGAGCAGTTCTTC. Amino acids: CASTHDPSSYNEQFF. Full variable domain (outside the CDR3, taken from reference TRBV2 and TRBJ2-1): EPEVTQTPSHQVTQMGQEVILRCVPISNHLYFYWYRQILGQKVEFLVSFYNNEISEKSEIFDDQFSVERPDGSNFTLKIRSTKLEDSAMYFCASTHDPSSYNEQFFGPGTRLTVL.

CDR3 residues: CASSFTVQETQYF. The CDR3 bases are TGTGCCAGCAGCTTTACGGTCCAAGAGACCCAGTACTTC. The chain couples TRBV7-9 to TRBJ2-5, with no clear D. This CDR3 comprises 13 residues. Between the trimmed V and J ends, which lost 3 bases and 1 base, there was a span of 6 bases. From germline, CDR1 is SEHNR and CDR2 FQNEAQ (reference sequence).

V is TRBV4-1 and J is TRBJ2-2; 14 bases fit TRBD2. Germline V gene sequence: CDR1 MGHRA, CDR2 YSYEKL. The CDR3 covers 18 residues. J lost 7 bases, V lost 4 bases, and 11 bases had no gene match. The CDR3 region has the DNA TGCGCCAGCAGCCTTCGACTAGCGGGAGGGTTACGGGACGGGGAGCTGTTTTTT. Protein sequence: CASSLRLAGGLRDGELFF.

CDR3 in amino acids: CASSLLGSSYNEQFF. The CDR3 coding sequence is TGTGCCAGCAGCTTATTGGGGAGCTCCTACAATGAGCAGTTCTTC. This rearrangement joins TRBV5-4 to TRBJ2-1, with D possibly TRBD2 on 5 matching bases. Germline CDR1 SGHNT, CDR2 YYREEE (reference sequence). The V end was cut by 2 bases, the J end by 0 bases, with 9 bases between. This CDR3 is built from 15 residues.

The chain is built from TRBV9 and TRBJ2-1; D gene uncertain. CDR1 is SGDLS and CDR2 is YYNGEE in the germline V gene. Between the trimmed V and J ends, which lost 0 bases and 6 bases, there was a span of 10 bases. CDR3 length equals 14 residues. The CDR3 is CASSVGPFGNEQFF. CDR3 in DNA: TGTGCCAGCAGCGTAGGTCCTTTCGGCAATGAGCAGTTCTTC.

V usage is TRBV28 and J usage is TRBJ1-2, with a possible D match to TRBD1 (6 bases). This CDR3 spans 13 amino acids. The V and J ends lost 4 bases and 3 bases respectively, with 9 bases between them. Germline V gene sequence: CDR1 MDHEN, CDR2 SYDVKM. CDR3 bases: TGTGCCAGCAGTTGGCCAGGGGACTATGGCTACACCTTC. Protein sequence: CASSWPGDYGYTF.

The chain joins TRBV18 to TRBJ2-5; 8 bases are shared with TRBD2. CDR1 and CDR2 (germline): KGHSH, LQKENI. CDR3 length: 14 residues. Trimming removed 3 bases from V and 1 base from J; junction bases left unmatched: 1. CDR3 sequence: CASSPGGAQETQYF. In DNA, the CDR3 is TGTGCCAGCTCACCCGGGGGGGCCCAAGAGACCCAGTACTTC.

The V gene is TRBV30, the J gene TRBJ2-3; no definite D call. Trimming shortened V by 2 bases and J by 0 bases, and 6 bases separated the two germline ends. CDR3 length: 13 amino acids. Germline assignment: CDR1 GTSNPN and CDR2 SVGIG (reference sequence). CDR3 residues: CAWSLSSTDTQYF. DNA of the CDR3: TGTGCCTGGAGTTTGAGTAGCACAGATACGCAGTATTTT.